Described below is a single TCR beta chain sequence and its context. This clone occurred once. There is no known antigen for this receptor. No much larger clonotype is one base removed from it; base qualities were not supplied. In light of the paper, this sample's time point label describes: about 4 weeks on oral tofacitinib. The intended sense of this specimen's treatment or condition label: oral pan-JAK inhibitor, 5-10 mg twice daily. From alopecia areata patients, peripheral blood was collected along with lesional scalp punch biopsies. Human scalp biopsies were fixed immediately in PAXgene tissue containers. This entry is derived from a study of CD8+ T cells in alopecia areata (dated by TCRdb to 2017 to 2018). As for the study more broadly: The treated patients took part in an open-label pilot trial in which moderate-to-severe alopecia areata was treated with oral tofacitinib at 5 to 10 mg twice daily. Tofacitinib was administered for 6 to 18 months, and 6 months of follow-up off drug were then conducted to assess delayed response and recurrence. Disease severity in treated patients was measured with the SALT score, which quantifies the percentage of affected scalp surface area. The study used high-throughput TCRbeta sequencing to examine T cell clonal expansion in alopecia areata, in both the C3H/HeJ mouse model and human patients. Scalp tissue and sorted CD4+ and CD8+ peripheral blood T cells from patchy and totalis/universalis alopecia areata patients and from healthy controls were covered by human TCRbeta sequencing. Biopsies were taken from tofacitinib-treated patients at baseline and at 4 and 24 weeks of treatment, and a later scalp biopsy was taken in several of the tofacitinib-treated patients. Scalp clonality was compared among normal scalp (n=4), patchy alopecia areata scalp (n=8), and alopecia totalis/universalis scalp (n=8). RNA was obtained with the PAXgene miRNA kit for fixed scalp, the miRNeasy kit for PBMCs, and the RNeasy kit for mouse skin. TCRbeta CDR3 regions were amplified by immunoSEQ multiplex PCR using 35 Vbeta forward and 13 Jbeta reverse primers. General study outcomes and caveats: With tofacitinib, both scalp clonality and the number of expanded CD8+ clones among the top 100 scalp clones went down significantly. During tofacitinib treatment, many expanded lesional clones stuck around in both scalp and blood, and this persistence may partly explain why relapse happens after treatment is stopped. Compared with normal scalp, lesional scalp, particularly in alopecia totalis/universalis, had higher clonality and more expanded CD8+ clones, which suggests antigenic drive. The treated cohort was small, with a single nonresponder, so links between baseline CD8+ expansion and response need larger studies. Compared with mice, TCR sequences shared between patients were less clear, possibly partly because of HLA diversity across the patient population. Unlike mouse skin, where gammadelta T cells dominate, normal human skin contains resident alphabeta T cells that get sequenced too, which complicates analysis of the scalp TCR repertoire.

Per the germline V gene, SGHTA is the CDR1 and FQGTGA is the CDR2. V is cut by 4 bases and J by 2 bases, and the space between the germline ends is 18 bases. Its CDR3 holds 17 amino acids, cysteine through phenylalanine. Only CDR3 DNA remains: 51 bases, in frame from the first base. Libraries were prepared through the immunoSEQ multiplex PCR assay. For TCR sequencing, RNA was extracted from every sample and reverse transcribed into cDNA to serve as template. SuperScript III was used for first-strand cDNA synthesis, primed with a 2:1 mix of oligo-dT and random hexamers. A synthetic immune receptor repertoire was used to assess amplification bias, and residual bias was removed computationally. Turning to the authors' computational methods: After raw reads were preprocessed to remove errors, the CDR3 was defined following IMGT conventions as running from the conserved cysteine to phenylalanine. Clonality was computed by normalizing Shannon entropy by log2 of the number of productive unique TCRs and subtracting the result from 1. CD4 or CD8 identity of scalp clones was inferred by cross-referencing scalp TCRbeta sequences with sorted blood CD4 and CD8 repertoires. As stored in TCRdb, this immuneACCESS dataset retains in-frame rearrangements with V and J assigned. A fraction of the clones does not appear; measured against another copy, unresolved V genes explain less than half of the discrepancy, and the remainder lacks a known reason. Clonal size and the V and J genes are those of that table, whereas D and trimming came from the DNA. This sample lists over 5,500 clones; approximately 68% were detected once. 16% of the sample is taken by the ten largest.

This clonotype was sampled from a human donor with alopecia areata. Specimen: skin, collected at week 4, from a patient treated with tofacitinib. The chain is encoded by TRBV7-3 joined to TRBJ2-4, with TRBD2 perhaps the D gene, on 5 matching bases. The DNA is as follows: TGTGCCAGCAGCTCCCTCCCAACTGGAGGACCCAAAAACATTCAGTACTTC. The encoded protein is CASSSLPTGGPKNIQYF. With all but the CDR3 taken from the reference TRBV7-3 and TRBJ2-4 genes, the full variable domain is: GAGVSQTPSNKVTEKGKYVELRCDPISGHTALYWYRQSLGQGPEFLIYFQGTGAADDSGLPNDRFFAVRPEGSVSTLKIQRTERGDSAVYLCASSSLPTGGPKNIQYFGAGTRLSVL.